Following are 13 T cell receptor beta chains from one sample sequenced in a study of response to subunit inactivated influenza vaccine. A single record per CDR3 protein comes from TCRdb applying MiXCR to the RT-PCR reads. This sample carries some 800,000 distinct CDR3 sequences, less than 25% of them seen once, and the ten largest clones take more than 8.5%. The sample in question was PBMCs from blood, obtained 5 days after vaccination. These receptors originate from a middle-aged man who received an inactivated influenza vaccine.

The rearrangement links TRBV20-1 to TRBJ1-6; TRBD1 is a possible D gene (5 bases). Between the trimmed V and J ends, which lost 4 bases and 9 bases, there was a span of 16 bases. Germline V gene data show CDR1 as DFQATT and CDR2 as SNEGSKA (reference sequence). The CDR3 covers 14 residues. CDR3 nucleotide sequence: TGCAGTGCTACTGGGCGGGGACGTGGTTCACCCCTCCACTTT. It encodes CSATGRGRGSPLHF.

The V gene is TRBV20-1, the J gene TRBJ2-5; possible D gene TRBD1, 5 bases. Per germline, CDR1 DFQATT and CDR2 SNEGSKA (reference sequence). There are 15 residues in the CDR3. With 4 bases removed from V and 5 bases from J, the gap between germline ends came to 20 bases. In nucleotides, the CDR3 is TGCAGTGCTATAGAGCCAGGGATTTTCCAGGAGACCCAGTACTTC. As protein: CSAIEPGIFQETQYF.

The chain carries TRBV9 and TRBJ2-3; 7 bases agree with TRBD1. The CDR3 is 16 amino acids. V gave up 2 bases and J gave up 2 bases; unmatched junction bases: 8. The V gene's germline CDR1 is SGDLS and CDR2 YYNGEE. CDR3 nucleotide sequence: TGTGCCAGCAGCGTTACCGGGACAGTCAACACAGATACGCAGTATTTT. Its protein product is CASSVTGTVNTDTQYF.

This clonotype has only a few counts. The V call is TRBV7-9, the J call TRBJ2-1; 9 bases map to TRBD2. With V trimmed by 5 bases and J by 8 bases, 10 bases remained unmatched. The germline V gene encodes CDR1 SEHNR and CDR2 FQNEAQ (reference sequence). The CDR3 totals 15 residues. CDR3 amino acids: CASSPTSGSWYEQFF. CDR3 bases: TGTGCCAGCAGCCCGACTAGCGGCTCTTGGTATGAGCAGTTCTTC.

This clonotype was seen ten or more times. The chain links TRBV11-1 to TRBJ2-4; tentatively, D is TRBD1 (6 bases). The CDR3 contains 19 residues. V was pared by 5 bases and J by 1 base, with 24 bases between. The germline V gene has CDR1 SGHAT and CDR2 FQDESV (reference sequence). The CDR3 DNA is TGTGCCAGCAGCCCAGCGATCAATTCACAGGGAAGGGCCAAAAACATTCAGTACTTC. Protein sequence: CASSPAINSQGRAKNIQYF.

The chain is built from TRBV12-3 or TRBV12-4 and TRBJ1-1; D unclear. Trimming cost V 2 bases and J 0 bases, with 7 bases left between them. The CDR3 runs to 14 residues. CDR3: CASSLFNLNTEAFF. The CDR3 DNA follows: TGTGCCAGCAGTTTATTCAACTTGAACACTGAAGCTTTCTTT.

The rearrangement joins TRBV11-2 to TRBJ2-3; TRBD1 matches at 8 bases. The J segment lost 2 bases and the V segment lost 4 bases, leaving 11 bases of the junction unmatched. The CDR3 has 17 amino acids. The germline V gene encodes CDR1 SGHAT and CDR2 FQNNGV. CDR3 in amino acids: CASSSRRLGQATDTQYF. The CDR3 DNA sequence: TGTGCCAGCAGCTCACGGCGACTGGGACAGGCCACAGATACGCAGTATTTT.

This rearrangement joins TRBV10-2 to TRBJ2-3; D is unresolved. Germline V CDR1 and CDR2: WSHSY, SAAADI. The V end was cut by 4 bases, the J end by 2 bases, with 10 bases between. CDR3 length equals 14 residues. CDR3 sequence reads: CASSGALDTDTQYF. The DNA for the CDR3 is TGCGCCAGCAGTGGAGCGCTCGACACAGATACGCAGTATTTT.

In the case of this clonotype: A junction end diverges from the germline sequence, so it may reflect a read error. The V gene is TRBV7-9, the J gene TRBJ2-5; no clear D gene. This CDR3 has 12 amino acids. Germline V CDR1 and CDR2: SEHNR, FQNEAQ (reference sequence). The chain's CDR3 is CSSSADGETQYF. In DNA form, the CDR3 reads TGTTCCAGCAGCGCCGATGGGGAGACCCAGTACTTC.

The sample holds a few counts of this clonotype. The chain recombines TRBV3-1 with TRBJ2-1; the D gene could be TRBD1 or TRBD2 (5 bases each). CDR3 length: 15 residues. Trimming removed 8 bases from V and 0 bases from J, with 14 bases in between. Germline-derived CDR1 and CDR2 are LGHDT and YNNKEL (reference sequence). The CDR3 here is CASGAGARSYNEQFF. In nucleotides, the CDR3 is TGTGCCAGCGGGGCCGGGGCTCGCTCCTACAATGAGCAGTTCTTC.

J is TRBJ2-3 and V is TRBV7-9; D ambiguous. Germline CDR1 reads SEHNR; CDR2 reads FQNEAQ (reference sequence). The ends were cut back, 5 bases at V and 0 bases at J, with 12 bases in the middle. This CDR3 spans 15 amino acids. CDR3 region: CASSIERTSTDTQYF. The CDR3 nucleotides are TGTGCCAGCAGCATTGAACGTACCAGCACAGATACGCAGTATTTT.

In its sample, this clonotype was seen a few times. Its ends do not fully match the called genes, so a read error is possible. The chain couples TRBV7-7 to TRBJ2-7; weak D call: TRBD2 (5 bases). Germline CDR1 and CDR2: SSHAT and FNYEAQ (reference sequence). This CDR3 spans 13 amino acids. CDR3 DNA: TGTGCTAGCAGCCCAACTCCGGGGAACGAGCAGTACTTC. Its translation is CASSPTPGNEQYF.

This chain links TRBV18 with TRBJ2-7; the D call may be TRBD1 or TRBD2 (5 bases each). V was trimmed by 3 bases and J by 0 bases, leaving 9 bases between them. Germline CDR1 and CDR2: KGHSH and LQKENI. The CDR3 runs 14 residues. Written as DNA, the CDR3 is TGTGCCAGCTCACCGGCCGGGACCTCCTACGAGCAGTACTTC. It encodes CASSPAGTSYEQYF. The complete variable domain, with remaining parts taken from reference TRBV18 and TRBJ2-7, reads NAGVMQNPRHLVRRRGQEARLRCSPMKGHSHVYWYRQLPEEGLKFMVYLQKENIIDESGMPKERFSAEFPKEGPSILRIQQVVRGDSAAYFCASSPAGTSYEQYFGPGTRLTVT.